The 28 T cell receptor beta chains in this list originate from one sample, sequenced in a study of early T cells in non-severe SARS-CoV-2 infection. One entry per CDR3 protein, called by TCRdb with MiXCR from the 5' RACE reads. Counted here are roughly 99,000 distinct CDR3 sequences, 8.5% to 14% occurring once; the ten biggest clones make up approximately 7.3%. Sequenced material: whole blood. The receptor source for this set is an adult who was a healthcare worker with PCR-confirmed SARS-CoV-2 infection or an uninfected control (not recorded which).

This clonotype was counted many times. The chain recombines TRBV9 with TRBJ2-5; 10 bases are shared with TRBD2. Germline trimming cut 9 bases from V and 2 bases from J; bases unmatched to any gene: 13. In germline, CDR1 is SGDLS, CDR2 YYNGEE. The CDR3 has 16 amino acids. The CDR3 bases are TGTGCCAACCTATGCCCCGGGGGACTAGCGCAAGAGACCCAGTACTTC. Protein: CANLCPGGLAQETQYF.

The table lists this clonotype with many counts. The gene calls are TRBV29-1 and TRBJ1-1; D gene ambiguous. The CDR3 has 14 amino acids. Germline values: CDR1 SQVTM, CDR2 ANQGSEA. V was shortened by 4 bases and J by 11 bases, with 23 bases between the two germline ends. The CDR3 bases are TGCAGCGTTGGGGCCAAAGGACTCCGGTGGGAGGCTTTCTTT. Protein product: CSVGAKGLRWEAFF.

The rearrangement joins TRBV10-3 to TRBJ1-3; no clear D. The CDR3 runs 12 residues. Germline assignment: CDR1 ENHRY and CDR2 SYGVKD. Trimming removed 2 bases from V and 4 bases from J, with 3 bases in between. CDR3: CAISEGGNTIYF. In DNA form, the CDR3 reads TGTGCCATCAGTGAGGGCGGAAACACCATATATTTT.

The table lists this clonotype with many counts. The chain combines TRBV19 with TRBJ2-4, with 9 bases lining up with TRBD1. The CDR3 runs 13 residues. CDR1 is LNHDA, CDR2 SQIVND, per germline (reference sequence). Trimming removed 7 bases from V and 8 bases from J; junction bases left unmatched: 6. The CDR3 nucleotides read TGTGCCAGTACCCGACAGGGGGGGGACATTCAGTACTTC. Protein sequence: CASTRQGGDIQYF. The whole variable domain, filled in from reference TRBV19 and TRBJ2-4, reads DGGITQSPKYLFRKEGQNVTLSCEQNLNHDAMYWYRQDPGQGLRLIYYSQIVNDFQKGDIAEGYSVSREKKESFPLTVTSAQKNPTAFYLCASTRQGGDIQYFGAGTRLSVL.

In this sample, this clonotype turned up a few times. This chain uses TRBV27 with TRBJ1-1; no firm D call. V was shortened by 8 bases and J by 2 bases, with 9 bases between the two germline ends. CDR3 length equals 12 residues. Germline V CDR1 and CDR2: MNHEY, SMNVEV (reference sequence). Here the CDR3 reads CASRSDNTEAFF. The CDR3 coding sequence is TGTGCCAGCCGTTCGGATAACACTGAAGCTTTCTTT.

This sequence joins TRBV6-5 and TRBJ2-5; 11 bases line up with TRBD1. The germline gives CDR1 MNHEY, CDR2 SVGAGI. This CDR3 contains 18 residues. V dropped 2 bases and J dropped 1; count of bases not matched to a gene: 9. The CDR3 protein is CASSYGGQGEFGQETQYF. As DNA, the CDR3 is TGTGCCAGCAGTTACGGGGGACAGGGGGAATTCGGCCAAGAGACCCAGTACTTC.

V is TRBV20-1 and J is TRBJ2-1, with D tentatively TRBD2 (6 bases). The CDR3 totals 13 residues. Per the germline V gene, CDR1 is DFQATT and CDR2 is SNEGSKA (reference sequence). V shed 5 bases and J shed 3 bases, with 11 bases lying between them. The CDR3 DNA follows: TGCAGTGCTTTAGAGCGGGTCTACAATGAGCAGTTCTTC. Protein product: CSALERVYNEQFF.

This clonotype was seen more than once but under ten times. The CDR3 reads CSARLRDTQYF. For the CDR3, the DNA is TGCAGTGCCCGACTACGGGATACGCAGTATTTT. The chain carries TRBV20-1 and TRBJ2-3; D is possibly TRBD2 (5 bases). Trimming took off 6 bases at V and 6 bases at J, with 10 bases between the two ends. The length of the CDR3 is 11 residues. Germline CDR1 is DFQATT and CDR2 is SNEGSKA (reference sequence).

The chain employs TRBV10-3 and TRBJ2-1; TRBD2 aligns across 14 bases. CDR1 and CDR2 (germline): ENHRY, SYGVKD. The trim removed 3 bases at V and 4 bases at J, leaving 8 bases unmatched. This CDR3 has 18 residues. The CDR3 nucleotides read TGTGCCATCAGTGACCCCGGACTAGCGGGAGGATTGTACAATGAGCAGTTCTTC. Translating gives CAISDPGLAGGLYNEQFF.

This clonotype was detected ten times or more. The CDR3 spells CASSPAQFPCPLNQPQHF. In nucleotides, the CDR3 is TGTGCCAGCAGCCCCGCCCAGTTCCCATGCCCCCTTAATCAGCCCCAGCATTTT. V usage is TRBV11-3 and J usage is TRBJ1-5; D unclear. The CDR3 covers 18 residues. Trimming shortened V by 5 bases and J by 4 bases, and 24 bases separated the two germline ends. Germline V CDR1 and CDR2: SGHNT, YENEEA.

In DNA form, the CDR3 reads TGCAGTGCTAGAGATCGGTCTAACCCAGATACGCAGTATTTT. Protein: CSARDRSNPDTQYF. The rearrangement joins TRBV20-1 to TRBJ2-3; D ambiguous. The CDR3 spans 14 residues. CDR1 DFQATT and CDR2 SNEGSKA come from the germline V gene (reference sequence). V was shortened by 0 bases and J by 4 bases, with 11 bases between the two germline ends.

This clonotype was counted at least ten times. The rearrangement links TRBV7-2 to TRBJ2-3; 10 positions agree with TRBD1. Germline V gene lookup returns CDR1 SGHTA and CDR2 FQGNSA. The V segment lost 3 bases and the J segment 6 bases; nucleotides outside the gene matches: 6. The CDR3 has 15 amino acids. CDR3 sequence: CASSFAGQGFDTQYF. In nucleotides, the CDR3 is TGTGCCAGCAGCTTTGCGGGACAGGGGTTTGATACGCAGTATTTT.

In its sample, this clonotype was seen many times. This chain links TRBV5-6 with TRBJ2-7; D uncertain. Germline V lookup: CDR1 SGHDT, CDR2 YYEEEE. The CDR3 has 13 amino acids. Between the trimmed V and J ends, which lost 0 bases and 3 bases, there was a span of 7 bases. In DNA, the CDR3 is TGTGCCAGCAGCTTGGAGGGATACTACGAGCAGTACTTC. Translating it yields CASSLEGYYEQYF.

The table lists this clonotype with a few counts. This chain uses TRBV7-2 with TRBJ1-1; D unresolved. With 5 bases removed from V and 1 base from J, the gap between germline ends came to 14 bases. The length of the CDR3 is 15 residues. Germline V gene lookup returns CDR1 SGHTA and CDR2 FQGNSA. CDR3 in DNA: TGTGCCAGCAGCCGACGGGCCTCTTCGAACACTGAAGCTTTCTTT. This gives the protein CASSRRASSNTEAFF. Drawing the rest from reference TRBV7-2 and TRBJ1-1, the complete variable domain is GAGVSQSPSNKVTEKGKDVELRCDPISGHTALYWYRQSLGQGLEFLIYFQGNSAPDKSGLPSDRFSAERTGGSVSTLTIQRTQQEDSAVYLCASSRRASSNTEAFFGQGTRLTVV.

A few counts support this clonotype. The rearrangement links TRBV20-1 to TRBJ2-7; 12 nucleotides match TRBD1. The CDR3 runs 16 residues. V lost 0 bases to trimming and J lost 9 bases; unmatched junction nucleotides: 12. Germline CDR1 DFQATT, CDR2 SNEGSKA (reference sequence). In nucleotides, the CDR3 is TGCAGTGCTAGAGATCTCTCCTGGGACAGGGGGCTTGTGCAGTACTTC. Its translation: CSARDLSWDRGLVQYF.

This clonotype appeared many times. The chain links TRBV6-6 to TRBJ2-3; D is possibly TRBD1 or TRBD2 (5 bases each). CDR3 length equals 14 residues. V was clipped by 8 bases and J by 2 bases, with 14 bases between them. Looked up from germline, CDR1 is MNHNY and CDR2 is SVGAGI (reference sequence). CDR3 residues: CASAPEGITDTQYF. The CDR3 DNA reads TGTGCCAGCGCCCCAGAGGGGATCACAGATACGCAGTATTTT.

The rearrangement uses TRBV11-3 and TRBJ2-3; D remains ambiguous. V was trimmed by 3 bases and J by 3 bases, leaving 10 bases between them. The CDR3 loop spans 14 amino acids. From germline, CDR1 is SGHNT and CDR2 YENEEA. In DNA, the CDR3 is TGTGCCAGCAGCTTGTCTCGTGGGACAGATACGCAGTATTTT. It yields the protein CASSLSRGTDTQYF. Drawing the rest from reference TRBV11-3 and TRBJ2-3, the complete variable domain is EAGVVQSPRYKIIEKKQPVAFWCNPISGHNTLYWYLQNLGQGPELLIRYENEEAVDDSQLPKDRFSAERLKGVDSTLKIQPAELGDSAVYLCASSLSRGTDTQYFGPGTRLTVL.

This clonotype was recorded many times. The rearrangement uses TRBV4-3 and TRBJ1-4; 8 bases line up with TRBD1. The CDR3 is made up of 15 amino acids. Unmatched junction bases numbered 7, after V lost 2 bases and J lost 8 bases. Germline V gives CDR1 LGHNA, CDR2 YSLEER. The CDR3 here is CASSQTGQGPEKLFF. CDR3 DNA sequence: TGCGCCAGCAGCCAAACAGGACAGGGTCCGGAAAAACTGTTTTTT.

This clonotype was detected only once. This rearrangement joins TRBV12-3 or TRBV12-4 to TRBJ1-2; D is uncertain. Trimming left V 3 bases short and J 4 bases short, with 12 bases between. This CDR3 spans 14 amino acids. In DNA, the CDR3 is TGTGCCAGCAGTTTTCGGGATGCGGCCTATGGCTACACCTTC. It codes for CASSFRDAAYGYTF.

In its sample, this clonotype was seen many times. The rearrangement links TRBV30 to TRBJ1-5; perhaps TRBD1 as D (5 bases). The CDR3 is 16 amino acids. Trimming stripped 0 bases from V and 0 bases from J, with 12 bases between. Germline CDR1 GTSNPN, CDR2 SVGIG (reference sequence). CDR3 residues: CAWSVQGAYSNQPQHF. As DNA, the CDR3 is TGTGCCTGGAGTGTACAAGGGGCTTATAGCAATCAGCCCCAGCATTTT.

This clonotype was picked up a small number of times. J is TRBJ2-3 and V is TRBV7-2; D not resolved. CDR1 SGHTA and CDR2 FQGNSA come from the germline V gene. The CDR3 length is 13 residues. V was clipped by 3 bases and J by 6 bases, with 10 bases between them. CDR3 nucleotides: TGTGCCAGCAGCTTGATCCCGAGGGATACGCAGTATTTT. Translating it yields CASSLIPRDTQYF. Full variable domain (outside the CDR3, taken from reference TRBV7-2 and TRBJ2-3): GAGVSQSPSNKVTEKGKDVELRCDPISGHTALYWYRQSLGQGLEFLIYFQGNSAPDKSGLPSDRFSAERTGGSVSTLTIQRTQQEDSAVYLCASSLIPRDTQYFGPGTRLTVL.

A note on this clonotype: Just one base apart from a much larger clone, this may be a read error. V gene TRBV19 combines with J gene TRBJ1-2, with D possibly matching TRBD1 (5 bases). The CDR3 is 15 residues long. CDR1 is LNHDA, CDR2 SQIVND, per germline (reference sequence). This CDR3 reads CVSVSETAKNYGYTF. In nucleotides, the CDR3 is TGTGTCAGTGTAAGCGAGACAGCCAAAAACTATGGCTACACCTTC.

This clonotype appeared many times. V gene TRBV12-3 or TRBV12-4 combines with J gene TRBJ1-2, with 9 bases fitting TRBD1. The CDR3 totals 17 residues. The V and J ends lost 5 bases and 0 bases, in that order; junction bases with no gene match: 10. The CDR3 region has the DNA TGTGCCAGCAGTGGCAAGGGACAGGGCCTAGCTAACTATGGCTACACCTTC. This sequence encodes CASSGKGQGLANYGYTF.

This clonotype was recorded at least ten times. The CDR3 reads CASSWATLEQYF. The CDR3 DNA follows: TGTGCCAGCAGCTGGGCTACGCTGGAGCAGTACTTC. The rearrangement uses TRBV5-6 and TRBJ2-7, with no clear D. Trimming removed 3 bases at V and 7 bases at J, with 11 bases between. The CDR3 consists of 12 residues. CDR1 SGHDT and CDR2 YYEEEE come from the germline V gene.

As to this clonotype: Just one base apart from a much larger clone, this may be a read error. The rearrangement links TRBV12-3 or TRBV12-4 to TRBJ2-7; D call uncertain. Trimming left V 5 bases short and J 3 bases short, with 5 bases between. The CDR3 covers 11 residues. CDR3 DNA sequence: TGTGCCAGCAGTGCATGCTACGAGCAGTACTTC. Translation: CASSACYEQYF.

This clonotype was detected a few times. V usage is TRBV7-2 and J usage is TRBJ2-5; possible D gene TRBD1, 5 bases. There are 13 residues in the CDR3. Trimming removed 3 bases from V and 5 bases from J, with 10 bases in between. Per the germline V gene, CDR1 is SGHTA and CDR2 is FQGNSA. CDR3 DNA: TGTGCCAGCAGCTTCCAGGGCTACGAGACCCAGTACTTC. Residues: CASSFQGYETQYF.

This clonotype was detected ten times or more. V gene TRBV6-6 combines with J gene TRBJ2-7, with D tentatively TRBD1 (6 bases). This CDR3 region has 14 residues. The germline V gene has CDR1 MNHNY and CDR2 SVGAGI (reference sequence). V lost 1 base and J 5 bases, leaving 12 bases between the germline ends. CDR3 coding DNA: TGTGCCAGCAGTTACTTTACAGGGTTACACGAGCAGTACTTC. This gives the protein CASSYFTGLHEQYF.

The chain links TRBV5-1 to TRBJ1-2; TRBD1 matches at 7 bases. Trimming took 4 bases from V and 2 from J; bases not matched to a gene: 5. This CDR3 is 14 amino acids long. Germline CDR1 is SGHRS and CDR2 is YFSETQ. In nucleotides, the CDR3 is TGCGCCAGCAGCAAGGGGGCAGAGAACTATGGCTACACCTTC. This gives the protein CASSKGAENYGYTF.